The T cell receptor (beta chain) described here comes from a study of blood T cell repertoires in COVID-19. Original data processing: Amplification of reference gene primers provided the estimated nucleated cell counts. The repertoire was sequenced with immunoSEQ multiplex PCR; TCRdb's copy has only in-frame clones and lacks some. From that table come the V and J calls and clone size; the DNA was used to work out D and trimming. This table has about 200,000 clones, about 82% appearing once. V lost 0 bases and J lost 5, with 9 bases in between. CDR3 length equals 14 residues. Per germline, CDR1 SGHDN and CDR2 FVKESK.

The chain links TRBV14 to TRBJ2-3, with D maybe TRBD2 (5 bases). The source material was PBMCs or T cells enriched from blood (not recorded which). The TCR originated in a man between 35 and 55 years old with acute COVID-19. CDR3 DNA sequence: TGTGCCAGCAGCCAAGAACGAGGAGGAGATACGCAGTATTTT. Its protein is CASSQERGGDTQYF.